One and the same sample provided the 27 T cell receptor beta chains below, sequenced in a study of blood T cell repertoires in COVID-19. Libraries were prepared by immunoSEQ multiplex PCR; TCRdb keeps only in-frame clonotypes and omits some of them. Of 210,000 or so clones listed, 80% to 90% were seen once; the top ten hold 3.1%. The sequenced sample consisted of PBMCs or T cells enriched from blood (not recorded which). The source of these receptors is a woman in her fifties or sixties in a cohort exposed to, infected with or recovered from COVID-19 (not recorded which).

This sequence joins TRBV2 and TRBJ1-6, with D uncertain. Germline V gene data show CDR1 as SNHLY and CDR2 as FYNNEI. The CDR3 runs to 13 residues. Trimming took 6 bases from V and 8 from J, leaving 11 bases between them. This CDR3 reads CASRREKDSPLHF. As DNA, the CDR3 is TGTGCCAGCAGGAGGGAGAAGGATTCACCCCTCCACTTT. Variable domain in full (rest from reference TRBV2 and TRBJ1-6): EPEVTQTPSHQVTQMGQEVILRCVPISNHLYFYWYRQILGQKVEFLVSFYNNEISEKSEIFDDQFSVERPDGSNFTLKIRSTKLEDSAMYFCASRREKDSPLHFGNGTRLTVT.

This clone was counted a single time. The chain has TRBV25-1 and TRBJ2-5, with 8 nucleotides matching TRBD2. With V trimmed by 6 bases and J by 4 bases, 13 bases remained unmatched. The CDR3 consists of 16 residues. Germline lookup yields CDR1 MGHDK and CDR2 SYGVNS. CDR3 loop: CASRGKLRGDAETQYF. The CDR3 nucleotides are TGTGCCAGCAGGGGAAAATTGCGGGGGGACGCAGAGACCCAGTACTTC.

The V gene is TRBV9, the J gene TRBJ1-3; a weak D match, TRBD1 (6 bases). The germline V gene encodes CDR1 SGDLS and CDR2 YYNGEE. The CDR3 consists of 13 residues. The V and J ends lost 4 bases and 8 bases respectively, with 13 bases between them. In nucleotides, the CDR3 is TGTGCCAGCAGCCCGGGACATGTGGACACCATATATTTT. It is translated as CASSPGHVDTIYF.

V usage is TRBV19 and J usage is TRBJ2-1, with D possibly matching TRBD1 (5 bases). The germline CDR1 and CDR2 sequences are LNHDA and SQIVND (reference sequence). With 2 bases removed from V and 10 bases from J, the gap between germline ends came to 9 bases. This CDR3 contains 12 residues. The CDR3 region is CASSITGWEQFF. The CDR3 DNA is TGTGCCAGTAGTATAACAGGATGGGAGCAGTTCTTC.

The rearrangement joins TRBV6-5 to TRBJ1-2, with 8 bases aligning to TRBD1. CDR3 length: 15 residues. V lost 5 bases, J lost 5 bases, and 10 bases stayed unmatched. CDR1 MNHEY and CDR2 SVGAGI come from the germline V gene. This CDR3 reads CASSRQIGQGYGYTF. In nucleotides, the CDR3 is TGTGCCAGCAGTCGACAAATCGGACAGGGTTATGGCTACACCTTC.

This chain joins TRBV7-8 and TRBJ2-7; D gene unclear. The length of the CDR3 is 13 residues. CDR1 and CDR2 (germline): SGHVS, FQNEAQ. V was clipped by 1 base and J by 2 bases, with 6 bases between them. Here the CDR3 reads CASSLDRTYEQYF. The CDR3 DNA reads TGTGCCAGCAGCTTAGACAGAACCTACGAGCAGTACTTC.

The CDR3 loop reads CASSLYRDRVGYNEQFF. As DNA, the CDR3 is TGTGCCAGCAGTTTATATAGGGACAGGGTAGGGTACAATGAGCAGTTCTTC. The V call is TRBV27, the J call TRBJ2-1; 9 bases match TRBD1. V lost 1 base and J lost 4; bases outside the gene matches: 8. This CDR3 is 17 amino acids long. The V gene's germline CDR1 is MNHEY and CDR2 SMNVEV (reference sequence).

This clone has a single count. The chain recombines TRBV14 with TRBJ1-2; TRBD1 aligns across 8 bases. V was pared by 1 base and J by 7 bases, with 5 bases of the junction left unmatched. Germline values: CDR1 SGHDN, CDR2 FVKESK. This CDR3 contains 14 residues. CDR3 nucleotides: TGTGCCAGCAGCCAAGCTTCAGGGGGCGTTGGCTACACCTTC. It codes for CASSQASGGVGYTF. Complete variable domain (other parts from reference TRBV14 and TRBJ1-2): EAGVTQFPSHSVIEKGQTVTLRCDPISGHDNLYWYRRVMGKEIKFLLHFVKESKQDESGMPNNRFLAERTGGTYSTLKVQPAELEDSGVYFCASSQASGGVGYTFGSGTRLTVV.

This chain uses TRBV4-3 with TRBJ1-2, with 7 bases aligning to TRBD1. The trim removed 0 bases at V and 4 bases at J, leaving 8 bases unmatched. From germline, CDR1 is LGHNA and CDR2 YSLEER. The CDR3 is 16 amino acids. This CDR3 reads CASSQEIWTGTYGYTF. The CDR3 region has the DNA TGCGCCAGCAGCCAAGAGATATGGACAGGAACCTATGGCTACACCTTC.

The chain carries TRBV4-3 and TRBJ2-2, with D possibly TRBD2 on 5 matching bases. There are 16 residues in the CDR3. Germline V lookup: CDR1 LGHNA, CDR2 YSLEER. V dropped 1 base and J dropped 6 bases, with 15 bases sitting between them. In DNA, the CDR3 is TGCGCCAGCAGCCAAGGTCGGGCGGGCTTGGCCGGGGAGCTGTTTTTT. As protein: CASSQGRAGLAGELFF.

The CDR3: CASSLVGGTDTQYF. CDR3 sequence (DNA): TGTGCCAGCAGCTTAGTCGGGGGTACAGATACGCAGTATTTT. This chain connects TRBV7-9 to TRBJ2-3, with D possibly TRBD2 on 6 matching bases. Germline V gene lookup returns CDR1 SEHNR and CDR2 FQNEAQ (reference sequence). This CDR3 region has 14 residues. V was trimmed by 1 base and J by 3 bases, leaving 8 bases between them.

This sequence joins TRBV12-3 or TRBV12-4 and TRBJ2-3, with D unclear. V lost 6 bases to trimming and J lost 4 bases, with 5 bases between them. The CDR3 spans 11 residues. This chain's CDR3 is CASRAADTQYF. The CDR3 DNA reads TGTGCCAGCAGGGCCGCAGATACGCAGTATTTT.

The V gene is TRBV9, the J gene TRBJ1-6; 7 bases are a match to TRBD1. From germline, CDR1 is SGDLS and CDR2 YYNGEE. After removal of 4 bases from V and 0 bases from J, the junction contained 7 bases not matched to a gene. CDR3 size: 17 residues. The CDR3 region is CASSPGGVSSYNSPLHF. The CDR3 bases are TGTGCCAGCAGCCCAGGGGGAGTAAGCTCCTATAATTCACCCCTCCACTTT. Together with reference TRBV9 and TRBJ1-6, the CDR3 gives the full variable domain: DSGVTQTPKHLITATGQRVTLRCSPRSGDLSVYWYQQSLDQGLQFLIQYYNGEERAKGNILERFSAQQFPDLHSELNLSSLELGDSALYFCASSPGGVSSYNSPLHFGNGTRLTVT.

V gene TRBV7-6 combines with J gene TRBJ2-2; the D is unclear. The V end was cut by 0 bases, the J end by 5 bases, with 10 bases between. Per germline, CDR1 SGHVS and CDR2 FNYEAQ. The CDR3 totals 15 residues. The CDR3 DNA reads TGTGCCAGCAGCTTAGCCAGGTTCTATACCGGGGAGCTGTTTTTT. It translates to CASSLARFYTGELFF. The variable domain in full, completed from reference TRBV7-6 and TRBJ2-2, reads GAGVSQSPRYKVTKRGQDVALRCDPISGHVSLYWYRQALGQGPEFLTYFNYEAQQDKSGLPNDRFSAERPEGSISTLTIQRTEQRDSAMYRCASSLARFYTGELFFGEGSRLTVL.

The rearrangement joins TRBV11-3 to TRBJ1-1; 8 nucleotides align to TRBD1. CDR3 size: 15 residues. Germline CDR1 reads SGHNT; CDR2 reads YENEEA. V lost 5 bases to trimming and J lost 2 bases; unmatched junction nucleotides: 7. The CDR3 loop is CASSPGQGYNTEAFF. CDR3 nucleotide sequence: TGTGCCAGCAGCCCCGGACAGGGATATAACACTGAAGCTTTCTTT.

The chain joins TRBV3-1 (or the pseudogene TRBV3-2) to TRBJ1-2, with TRBD1 as a possible D gene (5 bases). Germline assignment: CDR1 LGHDT and CDR2 YNNKEL (reference sequence). V was trimmed by 4 bases and J by 7 bases, leaving 13 bases between them. The CDR3 covers 13 residues. CDR3 nucleotides: TGTGCCAGCAGCCGGGGGGAGCGTTTTGGCTACACCTTC. It codes for CASSRGERFGYTF.

The chain's CDR3 is CASSLEAGGTDTQYF. For the CDR3, the DNA is TGTGCCAGCAGCTTAGAAGCGGGGGGTACAGATACGCAGTATTTT. The V call is TRBV7-9, the J call TRBJ2-3; the match to TRBD2 covers 9 bases. Germline V gives CDR1 SEHNR, CDR2 FQNEAQ (reference sequence). CDR3 length: 15 amino acids. The V and J ends lost 1 base and 3 bases, in that order; junction bases with no gene match: 2. The full variable domain, with the rest looked up from reference TRBV7-9 and TRBJ2-3, is DTGVSQNPRHKITKRGQNVTFRCDPISEHNRLYWYRQTLGQGPEFLTYFQNEAQLEKSRLLSDRFSAERPKGSFSTLEIQRTEQGDSAMYLCASSLEAGGTDTQYFGPGTRLTVL.

The chain is built from TRBV15 and TRBJ1-1; 7 bases agree with TRBD1. This CDR3 has 16 amino acids. V gave up 6 bases and J gave up 6 bases; unmatched junction bases: 16. CDR1 and CDR2 (germline): LNHNV, YYDKDF (reference sequence). Written as DNA, the CDR3 is TGTGCCACCAGACAGAGGTTGACAGGGAGTAAGGCTGAAGCTTTCTTT. This translates into CATRQRLTGSKAEAFF.

This clone occurred a few times. DNA of the CDR3: TGTGCCAGCAGTTCCTTCGTCCGGGAAAAACTGTTTTTT. This sequence encodes CASSSFVREKLFF. This chain joins TRBV28 and TRBJ1-4, with D unresolved. V was cut by 4 bases and J by 8 bases, with 11 bases left in between. CDR3 length: 13 residues. Germline assignment: CDR1 MDHEN and CDR2 SYDVKM.

This clone was observed a handful of times. The gene calls are TRBV19 and TRBJ1-2, with 7 bases that match TRBD1. Trimming removed 4 bases from V and 3 bases from J; junction bases left unmatched: 2. Germline V gives CDR1 LNHDA, CDR2 SQIVND (reference sequence). CDR3 length: 13 amino acids. CDR3 amino acids: CASSKGQHYGYTF. The CDR3 DNA follows: TGTGCCAGTAGTAAGGGACAGCACTATGGCTACACCTTC.

This rearrangement joins TRBV2 to TRBJ1-5; possibly TRBD1 for D (6 bases). This CDR3 is 13 amino acids long. CDR1 is SNHLY and CDR2 is FYNNEI in the germline V gene. V shed 6 bases and J shed 4 bases, with 10 bases lying between them. The CDR3 protein is CASSGQFNQPQHF. The DNA of the CDR3 is TGTGCCAGCAGCGGACAGTTTAATCAGCCCCAGCATTTT.

This CDR3 reads CASSQARSSYEQYF. CDR3 nucleotides: TGTGCCAGCAGCCAAGCCCGGAGCTCCTACGAGCAGTACTTC. The genes are TRBV4-2 and TRBJ2-7, with D uncertain. This CDR3 spans 14 amino acids. V lost 1 base to trimming and J lost 0 bases, with 7 bases between them. Germline V CDR1 and CDR2: LGHNA, YNFKEQ.

The chain has TRBV4-3 and TRBJ2-1, with D possibly matching TRBD1 (5 bases). Germline values: CDR1 LGHNA, CDR2 YSLEER. Trimming stripped 0 bases from V and 9 bases from J, with 27 bases between. The CDR3 is 19 residues long. The CDR3 sequence is CASSQDYRTTIPSTIEQFF. The DNA of the CDR3 is TGCGCCAGCAGCCAAGACTACAGGACCACAATTCCTTCTACAATTGAGCAGTTCTTC.

The chain uses TRBV6-5 and TRBJ2-7; 9 nucleotides agree with TRBD1. CDR3 length: 14 amino acids. Trimming cost V 5 bases and J 0 bases; bases outside gene matches: 2. CDR1 is MNHEY and CDR2 is SVGAGI in the germline V gene. This chain's CDR3 is CASSKTGGSYEQYF. Written as DNA, the CDR3 is TGTGCCAGCAGTAAGACAGGGGGCTCCTACGAGCAGTACTTC.

The sample holds one count of this clone. The V call is TRBV21-1, the J call TRBJ1-3; TRBD1, the table's D call, was not compared with the DNA. TRBV21-1 is a listed pseudogene. The CDR3 is made up of 15 amino acids. The DNA for the CDR3 is TGTGCCAGCAGCAAAGCGGACAGATATGGAAACACCATATATTTT. Protein: CASSKADRYGNTIYF.

The chain joins TRBV5-4 to TRBJ2-2; tentatively, D is TRBD2 (6 bases). This CDR3 has 15 amino acids. The germline V and J ends were trimmed by 4 bases and 7 bases, with 17 bases remaining between them. CDR1 and CDR2 (germline): SGHNT, YYREEE (reference sequence). The CDR3 loop is CASSRAASVNGELFF. The CDR3 region has the DNA TGTGCCAGCAGCAGAGCAGCTAGCGTCAACGGGGAGCTGTTTTTT.

The chain uses TRBV6-2 or TRBV6-3 and TRBJ2-7; the D gene is possibly TRBD2 (5 bases). The CDR3 consists of 13 residues. Germline loops: CDR1 MNHEY, CDR2 SVGEGT. The germline V and J ends were trimmed by 3 bases and 1 base, with 7 bases remaining between them. The DNA for the CDR3 is TGTGCCAGCAGTTATACGGGATCCTACGAGCAGTACTTC. Translated: CASSYTGSYEQYF.